These 17 T cell receptor beta chains share one sample of origin, sequenced in a study of CXCR3-negative and CXCR3-positive naive CD8 T cells. In preparing the TRB cDNA libraries, 5' RACE with UMI labels was used. Reanalyzing the 5' RACE reads, TCRdb keeps one entry per CDR3 protein, without DNA. The sample table includes about 41,000 distinct CDR3 sequences. The specimen sequenced was naive CXCR3- CD8+ T cells from blood. Subset: CD45RO-CCR7+CD27+CD95- naive CD8+ T cells lacking CXCR3 (TNR3-). Receptors originate from a human donor in good health. Some clones in this sample may be carry-over from other donors' samples.

The chain joins TRBV19 to TRBJ2-1; TCRdb's D gene call, TRBD2, goes unchecked for lack of DNA. CDR1 and CDR2 (germline): LNHDA, SQIVND (reference sequence). The CDR3 contains 17 residues. CDR3 residues: CASSIDKGLAGVHEQFF.

This chain uses TRBV5-1 with TRBJ2-2; with no DNA, the TCRdb D assignment of TRBD2 cannot be verified. The V gene's germline CDR1 is SGHRS and CDR2 YFSETQ. The CDR3 covers 15 residues. CDR3 in amino acids: CASSLGDYISGELFF.

The chain uses TRBV7-9 and TRBJ2-7; TCRdb designates TRBD1, a call that cannot be tested without DNA. Per germline, CDR1 SEHNR and CDR2 FQNEAQ (reference sequence). The CDR3 has 14 residues. The CDR3 sequence: CASSMTGGDYEQYF.

The V gene is TRBV25-1, the J gene TRBJ2-7; TCRdb designates TRBD2, a call that cannot be tested without DNA. The CDR3 runs to 15 residues. The germline V gene encodes CDR1 MGHDK and CDR2 SYGVNS. Here the CDR3 reads CASSDAPSGVYEQYF.

V and J are TRBV28 and TRBJ1-5; TCRdb lists TRBD1, though no DNA is available to test this call. This CDR3 spans 15 amino acids. The germline V gene encodes CDR1 MDHEN and CDR2 SYDVKM. This CDR3 reads CASRAQGVSNQPQHF.

The V and J genes are TRBV27 and TRBJ1-2. Germline CDR1 reads MNHEY; CDR2 reads SMNVEV (reference sequence). The CDR3 covers 15 residues. The CDR3 sequence is CASSSGQLANYGYTF.

The chain joins TRBV20-1 to TRBJ2-2; the D call of TRBD1 rests on TCRdb alone, since no DNA is present to check it. Germline values: CDR1 DFQATT, CDR2 SNEGSKA (reference sequence). The length of the CDR3 is 16 residues. The CDR3 sequence is CSARENHRGSTGELFF.

The chain recombines TRBV29-1 with TRBJ2-7; TCRdb proposes TRBD2, but this gene call is untestable without DNA. Germline V CDR1 and CDR2: SQVTM, ANQGSEA. This CDR3 is built from 11 residues. The CDR3: CSVEVGPEQYF.

The genes are TRBV11-2 and TRBJ2-2; the TCRdb D gene call, TRBD1, has no DNA to confirm it. CDR3 length equals 13 residues. Looked up from germline, CDR1 is SGHAT and CDR2 is FQNNGV. This CDR3 is CASSVDSTGELFF.

This chain connects TRBV7-9 to TRBJ2-1; the TCRdb call, TRBD2, lacks DNA for checking. Germline V CDR1 and CDR2: SEHNR, FQNEAQ (reference sequence). The CDR3 consists of 16 residues. The CDR3: CASSPLLRGPSDEQFF.

V is TRBV7-6 and J is TRBJ1-1. From germline, CDR1 is SGHVS and CDR2 FNYEAQ. This CDR3 is 16 amino acids long. CDR3: CASSLSGRIKNTEAFF.

The chain couples TRBV9 to TRBJ2-1; TCRdb proposes TRBD1, but this gene call is untestable without DNA. The germline V gene has CDR1 SGDLS and CDR2 YYNGEE. This CDR3 is built from 15 residues. CDR3 residues: CASKGGGPSYNEQFF. Together with reference TRBV9 and TRBJ2-1, the CDR3 gives the full variable domain: DSGVTQTPKHLITATGQRVTLRCSPRSGDLSVYWYQQSLDQGLQFLIQYYNGEERAKGNILERFSAQQFPDLHSELNLSSLELGDSALYFCASKGGGPSYNEQFFGPGTRLTVL.

The chain joins TRBV27 to TRBJ2-7; absent DNA, TCRdb's TRBD1 call cannot be checked. This CDR3 has 15 amino acids. Germline V lookup: CDR1 MNHEY, CDR2 SMNVEV (reference sequence). This CDR3 is CASSLRGRNSYEQYF.

The chain has TRBV6-5 and TRBJ2-1; TCRdb designates TRBD2, a call that cannot be tested without DNA. The CDR3 contains 15 residues. Per the germline V gene, CDR1 is MNHEY and CDR2 is SVGAGI. The CDR3 protein is CASSYLAGGPGEQFF.

The chain links TRBV4-3 to TRBJ1-1. Germline CDR1 and CDR2: LGHNA and YSLEER. The CDR3 sequence is 16 residues long. CDR3 sequence reads: CASSQEVQYLGTEAFF.

V usage is TRBV7-2 and J usage is TRBJ1-2; with no DNA, the TCRdb D assignment of TRBD1 cannot be verified. Germline assignment: CDR1 SGHTA and CDR2 FQGNSA. The CDR3 extends over 15 amino acids. CDR3 residues: CASSLETGVDYGYTF.

The chain uses TRBV3-1 and TRBJ2-1; TCRdb selects TRBD1, and the lack of DNA leaves this call unchecked. There are 15 residues in the CDR3. Germline CDR1 LGHDT, CDR2 YNNKEL (reference sequence). The CDR3 region is CASSQDPTGAYEQFF.